The 14 T cell receptor beta chains listed next were all sequenced from one sample in a study of CD8+CD57+ T cells in acquired aplastic anemia. CD8+CD57+ cell expansion, shown by flow cytometry, had occurred in the patients selected for sequencing. The template used for profiling TCR beta VDJ and CDR3 was genomic DNA. One entry per CDR3 protein results from TCRdb running MiXCR on the reads. The sample has about 160,000 distinct CDR3 sequences; around 48% are singletons. Sequencing was carried out using sorted CD4+, CD8+, or CD8+CD57+ T cells (not recorded which) from PBMCs. These receptors were collected from a human donor with aplastic anemia.

The chain couples TRBV19 to TRBJ2-1, with D perhaps given as TRBD1 or TRBD2 (5 bases each). Germline assignment: CDR1 LNHDA and CDR2 SQIVND (reference sequence). This CDR3 is 14 amino acids long. The ends were cut back, 4 bases at V and 7 bases at J, with 14 bases in the middle. CDR3 sequence reads: CASSTPGWGNEQFF. For the CDR3, the DNA is TGTGCCAGTAGTACCCCGGGGTGGGGGAATGAGCAGTTCTTC.

In this sample, this clonotype turned up many times. This chain joins TRBV12-3 or TRBV12-4 and TRBJ1-2, with TRBD1 matching over 9 bases. This CDR3 region has 15 residues. The trim removed 5 bases at V and 3 bases at J, leaving 7 bases unmatched. CDR3 sequence: CASSPAQGAHYGYTF. The CDR3 DNA reads TGTGCCAGCAGTCCAGCACAGGGGGCTCACTATGGCTACACCTTC.

This clonotype was picked up a small number of times. The V call is TRBV2, the J call TRBJ1-2; 11 bases are shared with TRBD1. This CDR3 is built from 13 residues. In germline, CDR1 is SNHLY, CDR2 FYNNEI. With V trimmed by 4 bases and J by 9 bases, 4 bases remained unmatched. The CDR3 here is CASSAGTGGSYTF. In DNA form, the CDR3 reads TGTGCCAGCAGTGCCGGGACAGGGGGTAGCTACACCTTC.

This chain joins TRBV7-6 and TRBJ2-3; D remains unclear. This CDR3 has 12 residues. V was trimmed by 6 bases and J by 6 bases, leaving 10 bases between them. CDR1 is SGHVS and CDR2 is FNYEAQ in the germline V gene. The CDR3 loop reads CASRDRADTQYF. CDR3 DNA: TGTGCCAGCAGGGACCGGGCGGATACGCAGTATTTT.

This clonotype was counted at least ten times. The chain employs TRBV5-1 and TRBJ2-2, with TRBD2 matching over 15 bases. The CDR3 contains 18 residues. With 3 bases clipped from V and 4 bases from J, the junction kept 7 bases outside the gene matches. CDR1 is SGHRS and CDR2 is YFSETQ in the germline V gene. The CDR3 sequence: CASSYGLAGGPVTGELFF. The CDR3 bases are TGCGCCAGCAGCTACGGACTAGCGGGAGGGCCGGTCACCGGGGAGCTGTTTTTT.

This sequence joins TRBV6-5 and TRBJ2-1; unclear D gene. This CDR3 has 15 residues. Germline V gene lookup returns CDR1 MNHEY and CDR2 SVGAGI. Trimming removed 2 bases from V and 2 bases from J, with 10 bases in between. The CDR3 nucleotides are TGTGCCAGCAGTTACATTAGCAACACCTACAATGAGCAGTTCTTC. This codes for CASSYISNTYNEQFF.

The chain has TRBV24-1 and TRBJ2-1, with 11 bases aligning to TRBD2. The V segment lost 3 bases and the J segment 8 bases; nucleotides outside the gene matches: 8. The germline CDR1 and CDR2 sequences are KGHDR and SFDVKD. The length of the CDR3 is 16 residues. The CDR3 bases are TGTGCCACCAGTGATATTACTAGCGGGGGCCTCGATGAGCAGTTCTTC. Translated: CATSDITSGGLDEQFF.

Note on this clonotype: Just one base apart from a much larger clone, this may be a read error. The chain combines TRBV5-1 with TRBJ1-2, with D perhaps matching TRBD1 (6 bases). The V gene's germline CDR1 is SGHRS and CDR2 YFSETQ. Trimming took 6 bases from V and 7 from J, leaving 10 bases between them. The CDR3 contains 11 residues. The CDR3 is CASTGAGGYTF. As DNA, the CDR3 is TGCGCCAGCACAGGGGCGGGTGGCTACACCTTC.

The chain couples TRBV2 to TRBJ1-4; D uncertain. The CDR3 covers 13 residues. Between the trimmed V and J ends, which lost 2 bases and 13 bases, there was a span of 14 bases. CDR1 is SNHLY, CDR2 FYNNEI, per germline. This CDR3 is CASSEQLVARLFF. The CDR3 coding sequence is TGTGCCAGCAGTGAACAGTTGGTCGCTAGACTGTTTTTT.

V usage is TRBV11-2 and J usage is TRBJ2-1; D is unresolved. The ends were cut back, 0 bases at V and 0 bases at J, with 9 bases in the middle. The CDR3 length is 16 residues. CDR1 is SGHAT and CDR2 is FQNNGV in the germline V gene. The CDR3 sequence is CASSLEGLDSYNEQFF. The CDR3 bases are TGTGCCAGCAGCTTAGAAGGATTAGACTCCTACAATGAGCAGTTCTTC.

In its sample, this clonotype was seen a few times. The V and J genes are TRBV6-1 and TRBJ1-3; D is unresolved. Germline lookup yields CDR1 MNHNS and CDR2 SASEGT. The CDR3 covers 15 residues. V lost 7 bases to trimming and J lost 8 bases, with 21 bases between them. CDR3 sequence (DNA): TGTGCCAGCATCGGATCAAGAGCAGGCGGGTACACCATATATTTT. It codes for CASIGSRAGGYTIYF.

Points on this clonotype: A read error may be the cause here, since a much bigger clone is one base away. The chain links TRBV6-2 or TRBV6-3 to TRBJ2-1, with D uncertain. Trimming left V 0 bases short and J 0 bases short, with 9 bases between. From germline, CDR1 is MNHEY and CDR2 SVGEGT. The CDR3 consists of 16 residues. CDR3 amino acids: CASSYSMGPSYNEQFF. The CDR3 DNA is TGTGCCAGCAGTTACTCTATGGGTCCCTCCTACAATGAGCAGTTCTTC.

Concerning this clonotype: Without the conserved terminal phenylalanine or tryptophan, this CDR3 likely stems from a read error. The limits of the CDR3 on the DNA are not certain, so only TCRdb's listed CDR3 is given. The chain joins TRBV5-6 to TRBJ2-6. CDR1 is SGHDT and CDR2 is YYEEEE in the germline V gene. The CDR3 totals 9 residues, both ends included. The CDR3: CASSFLWDD.

V and J are TRBV24-1 and TRBJ2-2; D unclear. The germline V and J ends were trimmed by 4 bases and 6 bases, with 14 bases remaining between them. This CDR3 has 15 residues. Germline assignment: CDR1 KGHDR and CDR2 SFDVKD. CDR3 amino acids: CATSDPAVKAGELFF. As DNA, the CDR3 is TGTGCCACCAGTGACCCGGCAGTCAAGGCCGGGGAGCTGTTTTTT.